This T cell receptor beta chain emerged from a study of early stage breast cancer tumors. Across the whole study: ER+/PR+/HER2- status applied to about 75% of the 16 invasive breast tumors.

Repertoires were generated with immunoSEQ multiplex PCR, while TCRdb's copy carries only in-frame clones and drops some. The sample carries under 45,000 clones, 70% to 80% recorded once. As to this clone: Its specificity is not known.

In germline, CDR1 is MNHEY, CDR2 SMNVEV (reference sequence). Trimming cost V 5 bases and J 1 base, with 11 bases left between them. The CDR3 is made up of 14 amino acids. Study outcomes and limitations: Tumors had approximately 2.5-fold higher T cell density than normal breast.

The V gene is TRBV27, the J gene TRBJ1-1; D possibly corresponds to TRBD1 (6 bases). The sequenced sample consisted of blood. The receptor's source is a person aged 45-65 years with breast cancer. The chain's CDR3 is CASSLRGGNTEAFF. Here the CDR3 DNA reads TGTGCCAGCAGTCTCCGAGGGGGGAACACTGAAGCTTTCTTT.